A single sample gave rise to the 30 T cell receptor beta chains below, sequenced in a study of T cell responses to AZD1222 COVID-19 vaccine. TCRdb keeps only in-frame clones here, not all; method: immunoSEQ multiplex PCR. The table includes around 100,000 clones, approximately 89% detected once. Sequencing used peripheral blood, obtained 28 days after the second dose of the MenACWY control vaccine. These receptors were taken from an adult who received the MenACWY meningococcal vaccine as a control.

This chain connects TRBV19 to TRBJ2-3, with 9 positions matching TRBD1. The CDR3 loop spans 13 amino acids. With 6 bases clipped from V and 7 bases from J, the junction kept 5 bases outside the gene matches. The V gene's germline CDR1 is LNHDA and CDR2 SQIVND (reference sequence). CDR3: CASRQQGANTQYF. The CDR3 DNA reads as TGTGCCAGTAGACAACAGGGGGCAAATACGCAGTATTTT.

CDR3 region: CASSLTSSSGNTIYF. In DNA form, the CDR3 reads TGTGCCAGCAGCTTAACGAGCAGCTCTGGAAACACCATATATTTT. The V and J genes are TRBV11-2 and TRBJ1-3, with D unresolved. There are 15 residues in the CDR3. Germline V CDR1 and CDR2: SGHAT, FQNNGV. V was trimmed by 2 bases and J by 0 bases, leaving 8 bases between them.

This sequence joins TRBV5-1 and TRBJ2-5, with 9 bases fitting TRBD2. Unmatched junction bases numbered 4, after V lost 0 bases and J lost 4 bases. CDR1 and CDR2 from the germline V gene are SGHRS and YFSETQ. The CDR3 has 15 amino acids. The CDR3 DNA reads TGCGCCAGCAGCTTGGGTCTAGCGGGGTTAGAGACCCAGTACTTC. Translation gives CASSLGLAGLETQYF.

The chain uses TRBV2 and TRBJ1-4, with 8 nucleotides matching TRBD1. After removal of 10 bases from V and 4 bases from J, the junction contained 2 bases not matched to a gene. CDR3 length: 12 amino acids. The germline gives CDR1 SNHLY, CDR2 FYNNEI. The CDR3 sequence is CAIQGVNEKLFF. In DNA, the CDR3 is TGTGCCATACAGGGGGTTAATGAAAAACTGTTTTTT.

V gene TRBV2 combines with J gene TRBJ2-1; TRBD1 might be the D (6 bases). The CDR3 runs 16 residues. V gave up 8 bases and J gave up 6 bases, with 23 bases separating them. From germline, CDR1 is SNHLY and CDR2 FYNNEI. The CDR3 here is CASEPNPGQRGNEQFF. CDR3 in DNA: TGTGCCAGCGAACCAAACCCCGGACAGAGAGGCAATGAGCAGTTCTTC.

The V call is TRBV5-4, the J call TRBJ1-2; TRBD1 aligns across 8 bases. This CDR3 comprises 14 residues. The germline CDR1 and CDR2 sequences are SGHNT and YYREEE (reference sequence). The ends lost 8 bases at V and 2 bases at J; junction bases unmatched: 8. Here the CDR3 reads CASSPGQANYGYTF. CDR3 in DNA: TGTGCCAGTAGTCCGGGACAGGCAAACTATGGCTACACCTTC. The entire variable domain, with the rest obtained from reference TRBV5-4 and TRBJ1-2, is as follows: ETGVTQSPTHLIKTRGQQVTLRCSSQSGHNTVSWYQQALGQGPQFIFQYYREEENGRGNFPPRFSGLQFPNYSSELNVNALELDDSALYLCASSPGQANYGYTFGSGTRLTVV.

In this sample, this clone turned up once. The CDR3: CASSLGATQTETQYF. The CDR3 region has the DNA TGTGCCAGCAGCTTAGGGGCGACCCAAACGGAGACCCAGTACTTC. The chain is built from TRBV7-9 and TRBJ2-5; D is unclear. The CDR3 runs 15 residues. The V and J ends lost 1 base and 5 bases respectively, with 14 bases between them. The germline CDR1 and CDR2 sequences are SEHNR and FQNEAQ (reference sequence).

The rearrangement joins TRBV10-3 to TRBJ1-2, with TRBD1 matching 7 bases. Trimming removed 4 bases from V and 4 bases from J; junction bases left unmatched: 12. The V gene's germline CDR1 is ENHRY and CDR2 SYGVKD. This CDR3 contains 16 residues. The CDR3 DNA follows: TGTGCCATCAGTGCCCGCAACGGGGCAGGGGGCTATGGCTACACCTTC. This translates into CAISARNGAGGYGYTF.

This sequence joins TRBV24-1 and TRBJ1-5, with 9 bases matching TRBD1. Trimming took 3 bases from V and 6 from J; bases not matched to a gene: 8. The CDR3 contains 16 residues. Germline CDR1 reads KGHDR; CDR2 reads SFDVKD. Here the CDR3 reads CATSDQRDRAGQPQHF. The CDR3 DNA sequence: TGTGCCACCAGTGATCAACGGGACAGGGCAGGTCAGCCCCAGCATTTT.

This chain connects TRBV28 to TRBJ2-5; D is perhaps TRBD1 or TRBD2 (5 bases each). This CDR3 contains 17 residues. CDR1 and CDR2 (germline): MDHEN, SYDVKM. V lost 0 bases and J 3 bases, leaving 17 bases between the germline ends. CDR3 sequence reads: CASSLWGTRSGKETQYF. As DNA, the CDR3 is TGTGCCAGCAGTTTATGGGGGACCCGGTCCGGAAAAGAGACCCAGTACTTC.

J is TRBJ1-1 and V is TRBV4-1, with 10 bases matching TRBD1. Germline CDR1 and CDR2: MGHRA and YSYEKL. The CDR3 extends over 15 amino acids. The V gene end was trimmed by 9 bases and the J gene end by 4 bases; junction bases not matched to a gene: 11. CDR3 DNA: TGCGCCAGTAGACTGACAGGGGGCTCGGGCACTGAAGCTTTCTTT. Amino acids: CASRLTGGSGTEAFF.

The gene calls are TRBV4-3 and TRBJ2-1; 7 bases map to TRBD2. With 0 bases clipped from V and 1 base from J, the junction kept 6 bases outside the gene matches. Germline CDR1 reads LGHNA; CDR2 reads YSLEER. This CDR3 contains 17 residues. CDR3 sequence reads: CASSQDHGGGSYNEQFF. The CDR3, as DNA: TGCGCCAGCAGCCAAGATCATGGGGGGGGGTCCTACAATGAGCAGTTCTTC.

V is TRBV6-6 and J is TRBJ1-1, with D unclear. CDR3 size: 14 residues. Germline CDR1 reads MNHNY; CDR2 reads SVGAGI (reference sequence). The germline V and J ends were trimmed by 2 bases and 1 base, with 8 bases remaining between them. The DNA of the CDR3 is TGTGCCAGCAGTTACCCCCGGCCGAACACTGAAGCTTTCTTT. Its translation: CASSYPRPNTEAFF.

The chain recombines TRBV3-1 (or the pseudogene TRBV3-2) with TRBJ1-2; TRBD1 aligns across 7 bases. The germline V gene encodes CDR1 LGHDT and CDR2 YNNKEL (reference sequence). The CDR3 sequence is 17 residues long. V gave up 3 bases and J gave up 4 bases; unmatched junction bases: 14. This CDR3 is CASSHFLEGASVYGYTF. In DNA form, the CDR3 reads TGTGCCAGCAGCCACTTCTTAGAGGGGGCATCGGTCTATGGCTACACCTTC.

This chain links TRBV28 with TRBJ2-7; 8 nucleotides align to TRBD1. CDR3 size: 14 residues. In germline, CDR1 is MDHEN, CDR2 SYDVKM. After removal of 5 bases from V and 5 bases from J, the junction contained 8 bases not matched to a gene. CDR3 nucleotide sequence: TGTGCCAGCAGTCTCAGGACAGGGTCTAACGAGCAGTACTTC. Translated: CASSLRTGSNEQYF.

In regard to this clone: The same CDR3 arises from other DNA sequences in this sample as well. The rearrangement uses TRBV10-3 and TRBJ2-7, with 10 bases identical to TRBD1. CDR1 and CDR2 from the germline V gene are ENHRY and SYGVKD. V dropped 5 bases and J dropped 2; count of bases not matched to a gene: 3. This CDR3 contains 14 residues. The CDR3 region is CAISPDRGAYEQYF. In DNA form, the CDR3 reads TGTGCCATCAGTCCGGACAGGGGGGCCTACGAGCAGTACTTC.

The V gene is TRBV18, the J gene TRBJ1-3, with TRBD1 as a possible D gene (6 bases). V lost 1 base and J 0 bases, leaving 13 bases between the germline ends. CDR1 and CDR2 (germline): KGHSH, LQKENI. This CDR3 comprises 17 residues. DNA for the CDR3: TGTGCCAGCTCACCACGGCAGGGGCCCATCTCTGGAAACACCATATATTTT. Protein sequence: CASSPRQGPISGNTIYF.

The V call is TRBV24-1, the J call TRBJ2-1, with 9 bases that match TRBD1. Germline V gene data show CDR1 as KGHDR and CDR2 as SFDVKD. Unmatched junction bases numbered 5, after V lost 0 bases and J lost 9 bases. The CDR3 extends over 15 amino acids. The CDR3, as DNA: TGTGCCACCAGTGATTTGAACAGGGGGCTGAGTGAGCAGTTCTTC. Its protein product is CATSDLNRGLSEQFF.

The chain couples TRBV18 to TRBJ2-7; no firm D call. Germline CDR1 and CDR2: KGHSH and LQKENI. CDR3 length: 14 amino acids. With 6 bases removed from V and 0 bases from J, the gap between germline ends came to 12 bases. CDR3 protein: CASSRGPGSYEQYF. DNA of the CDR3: TGTGCCAGCTCGCGCGGCCCGGGCTCCTACGAGCAGTACTTC.

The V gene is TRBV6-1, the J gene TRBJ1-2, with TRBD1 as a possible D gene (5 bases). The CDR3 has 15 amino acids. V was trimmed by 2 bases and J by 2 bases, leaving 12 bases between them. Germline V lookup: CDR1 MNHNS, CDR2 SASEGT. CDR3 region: CASSEQWTKNYGYTF. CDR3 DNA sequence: TGTGCCAGCAGTGAACAATGGACAAAGAACTATGGCTACACCTTC.

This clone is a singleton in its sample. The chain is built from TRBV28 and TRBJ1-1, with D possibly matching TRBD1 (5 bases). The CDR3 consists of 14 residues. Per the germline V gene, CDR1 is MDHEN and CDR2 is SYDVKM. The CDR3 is CRAGLKGVHTEAFF. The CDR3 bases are TGTCGGGCAGGGCTAAAGGGTGTACACACTGAAGCTTTCTTT.

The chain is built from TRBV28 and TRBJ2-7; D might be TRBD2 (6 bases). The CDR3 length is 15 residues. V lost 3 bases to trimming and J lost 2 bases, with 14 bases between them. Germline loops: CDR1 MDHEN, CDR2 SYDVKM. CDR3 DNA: TGTGCCAGCAGTTTTCGGGACTTGGACGCCTACGAGCAGTACTTC. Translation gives CASSFRDLDAYEQYF.

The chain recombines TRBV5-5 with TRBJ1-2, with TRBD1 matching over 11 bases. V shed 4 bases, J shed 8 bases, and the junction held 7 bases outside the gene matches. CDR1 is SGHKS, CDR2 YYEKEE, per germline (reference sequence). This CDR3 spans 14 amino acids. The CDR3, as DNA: TGTGCCAGCAGCCCAGGACAGGGGGCCGGGGGCTACACCTTC. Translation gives CASSPGQGAGGYTF.

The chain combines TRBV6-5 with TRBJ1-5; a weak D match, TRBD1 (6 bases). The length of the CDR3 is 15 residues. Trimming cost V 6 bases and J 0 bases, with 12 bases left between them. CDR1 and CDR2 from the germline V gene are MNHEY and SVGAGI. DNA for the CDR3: TGTGCCAGCAGCCCCAGGACAGATAGCAATCAGCCCCAGCATTTT. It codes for CASSPRTDSNQPQHF.

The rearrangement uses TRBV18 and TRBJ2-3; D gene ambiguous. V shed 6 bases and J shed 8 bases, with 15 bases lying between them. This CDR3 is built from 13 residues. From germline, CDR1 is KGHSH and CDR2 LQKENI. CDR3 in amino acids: CASSPDLGGTQYF. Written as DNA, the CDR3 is TGTGCCAGCTCGCCAGATCTTGGCGGTACGCAGTATTTT.

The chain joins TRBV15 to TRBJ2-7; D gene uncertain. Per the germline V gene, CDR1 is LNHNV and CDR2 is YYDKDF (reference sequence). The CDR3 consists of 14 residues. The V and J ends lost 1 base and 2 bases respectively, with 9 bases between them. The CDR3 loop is CATSRARRPYEQYF. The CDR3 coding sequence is TGTGCCACCAGCAGAGCCAGACGGCCCTACGAGCAGTACTTC.

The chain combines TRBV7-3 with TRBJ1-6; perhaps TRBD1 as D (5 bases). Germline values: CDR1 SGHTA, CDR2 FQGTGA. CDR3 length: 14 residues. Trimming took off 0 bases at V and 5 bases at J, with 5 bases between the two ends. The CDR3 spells CASSLTGDNSPLHF. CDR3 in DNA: TGTGCCAGCAGCTTAACAGGGGATAATTCACCCCTCCACTTT. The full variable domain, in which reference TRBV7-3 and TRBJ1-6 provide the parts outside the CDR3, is GAGVSQTPSNKVTEKGKYVELRCDPISGHTALYWYRQSLGQGPEFLIYFQGTGAADDSGLPNDRFFAVRPEGSVSTLKIQRTERGDSAVYLCASSLTGDNSPLHFGNGTRLTVT.

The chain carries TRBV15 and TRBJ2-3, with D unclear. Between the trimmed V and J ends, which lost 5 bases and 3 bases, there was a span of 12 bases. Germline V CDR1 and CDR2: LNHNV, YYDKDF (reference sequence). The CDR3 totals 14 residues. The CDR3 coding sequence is TGTGCCACCAGCTTTGGGGTTGGGACAGATACGCAGTATTTT. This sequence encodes CATSFGVGTDTQYF.

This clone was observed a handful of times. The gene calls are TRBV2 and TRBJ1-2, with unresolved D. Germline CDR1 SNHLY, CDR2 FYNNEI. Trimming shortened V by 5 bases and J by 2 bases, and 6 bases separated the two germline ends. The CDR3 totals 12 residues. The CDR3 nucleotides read TGTGCCAGCAGTAGAGTGAACTATGGCTACACCTTC. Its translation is CASSRVNYGYTF.

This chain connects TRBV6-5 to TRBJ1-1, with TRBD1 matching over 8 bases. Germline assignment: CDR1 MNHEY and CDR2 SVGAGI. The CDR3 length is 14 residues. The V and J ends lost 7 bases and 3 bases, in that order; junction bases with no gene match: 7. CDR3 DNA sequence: TGTGCCAGCATTCGTGACAGGGGATACACTGAAGCTTTCTTT. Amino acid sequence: CASIRDRGYTEAFF.